The source of this T cell receptor (beta chain) is a study of CD8 T cells in ankylosing spondylitis. TCRdb independently ran MiXCR on the 5' RACE reads; one entry per CDR3 protein. The data show under 450,000 distinct CDR3 sequences, 20% to 25% seen once. Trimming pared 7 bases from V and 1 base from J, leaving 11 bases between. The CDR3 is 14 amino acids. Whole-study findings and limits: A TCR beta motif of 7 or 8 highly homologous variants appeared characteristic of ankylosing spondylitis blood. Significant enrichment of disease-linked clones was reported in matched ankylosing spondylitis synovial fluid.

This clonotype occurred a few times. Its matching antigen is unknown. The V and J genes are TRBV12-3 or TRBV12-4 and TRBJ2-1, with a possible D match to TRBD2 (7 bases). What was sequenced was blood, either unsorted or a sorted T cell fraction (not recorded which). The clonotype comes from a male donor with ankylosing spondylitis or in good health (not recorded which). The CDR3 here is CASTQGGSYNEQFF. CDR3 nucleotide sequence: TGTGCCAGCACACAGGGAGGGTCCTACAATGAGCAGTTCTTC.